These T cell receptor beta chains were read from a single sample in a study of T-cell reconstitution after alpha-beta-depleted transplantation in children. MiXCR, run by TCRdb on the PCR reads, gives a single entry per CDR3 protein. The table records hundreds of thousands of distinct CDR3 sequences, about an eighth of them present only once. The specimen was PBMCs, collected before TCRalphabeta/CD19-depleted stem cell transplant. These receptors were obtained from a girl under 10 years old with congenital amegakaryocytic thrombocytopenia, due to receive a stem cell transplant. The CDR3 runs from the conserved cysteine through the conserved F or W. Each record gives: D gene, clone size, J gene, V gene, CDR3 DNA, CDR3 protein. D genes are given only for firm matches. Expanded clones are given a class, and other clones once, few, many or no size at all.

. few TRBJ2-6 TRBV12-3/TRBV12-4 TGTGCCAGCATCCCAGGGGTCAGCTCTGGGGCCAACGTCCTGACTTTC CASIPGVSSGANVLTF
TRBD1 once TRBJ1-1 TRBV29-1 TGCAGCGTGGAGGGACAGGGGCGCCGTGAAGCTTTCTTT CSVEGQGRREAFF
TRBD2 few TRBJ2-1 TRBV11-2 TGTGCCAGCAGTTCGACTAGCGGGAGTAGCTTTTATTACAATGAGCAGTTCTTC CASSSTSGSSFYYNEQFF
TRBD2 many TRBJ2-1 TRBV10-3 TGTGCCATCGGCGGGGGCCTAGCGGGAGGGCCAAACAATGAGCAGTTCTTC CAIGGGLAGGPNNEQFF
. few TRBJ2-2 TRBV20-1 TGCAGTGCCCTCCGAGGGGCCGGGGAGCTGTTTTTT CSALRGAGELFF
. . TRBJ2-5 TRBV20-1 TGCAGTGCTAGAGATGCGGGCTTGGGCCAAGAGACCCAGTACTTC CSARDAGLGQETQYF
TRBD2 . TRBJ2-6 TRBV5-6 TGTGCCAGCAGCTTGGATGGGACTAGCGGAATTTTGGGGGCCAACGTCCTGACTTTC CASSLDGTSGILGANVLTF
TRBD2 once TRBJ2-1 TRBV29-1 TGCAGCGTTGAATCGTTAGCGGGAGTATTTGAGCAGTTCTTC CSVESLAGVFEQFF
. many TRBJ2-7 TRBV13 TGTGCCAGCAGCACGAGCCCAGGGATGAACTACGAGCAGTACTTC CASSTSPGMNYEQYF
TRBD2 . TRBJ2-7 TRBV3-1 TGTGCCAGCAGCCAAGGACTAGCGGGAGTGTTCTACGAGCAGTACTTC CASSQGLAGVFYEQYF
TRBD1 . TRBJ2-2 TRBV7-9 TGTGCCAGCAGCTTCTCCGGGACAGGGAACACCGGGGAGCTGTTTTTT CASSFSGTGNTGELFF
. many TRBJ2-3 TRBV20-1 TGCAGTGCTCTCGACGGCATTCTTCGCACAGATACGCAGTATTTT CSALDGILRTDTQYF
. . TRBJ2-1 TRBV11-2 TGTGCCAGCAGCTCGTTCAGGGGCTACAATGAGCAGTTCTTC CASSSFRGYNEQFF
. few TRBJ2-3 TRBV27 TGTGCCAGCAGTTTATACCAAGGCACAGATACGCAGTATTTT CASSLYQGTDTQYF
TRBD2 many TRBJ2-7 TRBV28 TGTGCCAGCAGTTCCCGGGGAGGGTTGCTTTACGAGCAGTACTTC CASSSRGGLLYEQYF
. few TRBJ2-7 TRBV20-1 TGCAGTGCTAGGACCGAGGGACGATCCAACGAGCAGTACTTC CSARTEGRSNEQYF
TRBD2 many TRBJ2-2 TRBV12-3/TRBV12-4 TGTGCCAGCAGACTTCTAGCGGGTGCGAACACCGGGGAGCTGTTTTTT CASRLLAGANTGELFF
TRBD1 few TRBJ2-3 TRBV4-3 TGCGCCAGCAGCCAAGAGATAGTTCGGAGGATCCGACAGGGGGCAACTAGCACAGATACGCAGTATTTT CASSQEIVRRIRQGATSTDTQYF
. many TRBJ2-7 TRBV29-1 TGCAGCGCGGGACGCGGACAAGGTTTCTTCTACGAGCAGTACTTC CSAGRGQGFFYEQYF
. . TRBJ1-1 TRBV5-1 TGCGCCAGCAGCTTCGGCACGTTTTTGGGCACTGAAGCTTTCTTT CASSFGTFLGTEAFF
TRBD2 many TRBJ2-1 TRBV20-1 TGCAGTGCTACCCAAACAACTAGCGGGAGTTGGAATGAGCAGTTCTTC CSATQTTSGSWNEQFF
. many TRBJ2-7 TRBV20-1 TGCAGTGCTAGATGGGGGAACGGCTACGAGCAGTACTTC CSARWGNGYEQYF
. . TRBJ2-7 TRBV5-1 TGCGCCAGCAGCGATACTGGACAGACCTACGAGCATTACTTC CASSDTGQTYEHYF
. many TRBJ2-1 TRBV20-1 TGCAGTGCTCCCCCCCCACTAGGGCGCAATGAGCAGTTCTTC CSAPPPLGRNEQFF
TRBD2 few TRBJ2-7 TRBV18 TGTGCCAGCTCACCAGGACTAGCGGAGGTCCCCTACGAGCAGTACTTC CASSPGLAEVPYEQYF
. many TRBJ2-3 TRBV19 TGTGCCAGTAGTATGAAGAACCAGGGTAAAAGAACAGATACGCAGTATTTT CASSMKNQGKRTDTQYF
. few TRBJ2-5 TRBV11-2 TGTGCCAGCAGCAATCAGGGCTTGCAGACCCAGTACTTC CASSNQGLQTQYF
TRBD1 few TRBJ2-7 TRBV5-1 TGCGCCAGCACACCCGGACAGGAAGTATCCTACGAGCAGTACTTC CASTPGQEVSYEQYF
. few TRBJ2-2 TRBV20-1 TGCAGTGCGGGGGGGCTAGCGAACACCGGGGAGCTGTTTTTT CSAGGLANTGELFF
. many TRBJ2-7 TRBV5-1 TGCGCCAGCAGCTTGGAAATCAGGCCCTACGAGCAGTACTTC CASSLEIRPYEQYF
TRBD2 . TRBJ2-1 TRBV20-1 TGCAGTGCTAGAGGAGCGGGAGATAAAGAGCAGTTCTTC CSARGAGDKEQFF
. few TRBJ1-1 TRBV5-1 TGCGCCAGCAGCTCCGTCGCAGGGGCTAGTTCTACTATGAACACTGAAGCTTTCTTT CASSSVAGASSTMNTEAFF
. . TRBJ2-1 TRBV27 TGTGCCAGCAGTACGGGGGCCTACTACAATGAGCAGTTCTTC CASSTGAYYNEQFF
TRBD2 . TRBJ2-3 TRBV4-1 TGCGCCAGCAGCCAAGAACCAGCGGGAGGGGGAGATACGCAGTATTTT CASSQEPAGGGDTQYF
TRBD2 . TRBJ2-1 TRBV5-1 TGCGCCAGCAGCTTGCTCTGGGTGGCGGGAGCTGGCAATGAGCAGTTCTTC CASSLLWVAGAGNEQFF
TRBD2 . TRBJ2-2 TRBV19 TGTGCCAGTAGGACTAGCGCGAACACCGGGGAGCTGTTTTTT CASRTSANTGELFF
TRBD2 few TRBJ2-1 TRBV20-1 TGCAGTGCTAGAGTCACCGGGAGGGACAATGAGCAGTTCTTC CSARVTGRDNEQFF
. many TRBJ2-1 TRBV20-1 TGCAGTGCCAGTCTTACATCGAGCGGATCCTACAATGAGCAGTTCTTC CSASLTSSGSYNEQFF
. few TRBJ2-1 TRBV14 TGTGCCAGCAGCATGGGGGCCGCGGTATCTGAGCAGTTCTTC CASSMGAAVSEQFF
. few TRBJ2-5 TRBV28 TGTGCCAGCAGTGTAGGGGGAGTGGGGACCCAGTACTTC CASSVGGVGTQYF
. . TRBJ1-1 TRBV5-6 TGTGCCAGCAGCCCAGGTTGGGGGGCGAACACTGAAGCTTTCTTT CASSPGWGANTEAFF
. many TRBJ2-7 TRBV20-1 TGCAGTGCGTGGACCATCTCCTACGAGCAGTACTTC CSAWTISYEQYF